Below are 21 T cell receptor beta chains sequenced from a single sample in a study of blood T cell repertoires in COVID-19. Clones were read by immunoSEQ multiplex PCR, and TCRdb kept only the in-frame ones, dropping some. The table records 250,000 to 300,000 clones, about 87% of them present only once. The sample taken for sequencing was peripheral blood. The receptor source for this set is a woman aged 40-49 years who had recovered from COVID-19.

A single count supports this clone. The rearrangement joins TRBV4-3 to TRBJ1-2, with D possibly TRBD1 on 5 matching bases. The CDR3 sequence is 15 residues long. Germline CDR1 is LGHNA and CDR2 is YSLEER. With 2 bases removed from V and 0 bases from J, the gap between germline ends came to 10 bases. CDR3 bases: TGCGCCAGCAGCCAACCGGGGACTTCTAACTATGGCTACACCTTC. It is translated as CASSQPGTSNYGYTF.

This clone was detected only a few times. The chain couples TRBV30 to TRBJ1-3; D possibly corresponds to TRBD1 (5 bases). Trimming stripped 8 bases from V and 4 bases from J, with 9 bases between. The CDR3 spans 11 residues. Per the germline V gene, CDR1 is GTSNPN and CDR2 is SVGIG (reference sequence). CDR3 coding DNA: TGTGCCGAAGGGGTGGGAAACACCATATATTTT. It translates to CAEGVGNTIYF.

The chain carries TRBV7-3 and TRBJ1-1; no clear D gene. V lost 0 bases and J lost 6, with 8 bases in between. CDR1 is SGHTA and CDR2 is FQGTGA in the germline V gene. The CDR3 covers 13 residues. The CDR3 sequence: CASSLTRAPEAFF. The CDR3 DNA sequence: TGTGCCAGCAGCTTAACGCGGGCCCCTGAAGCTTTCTTT.

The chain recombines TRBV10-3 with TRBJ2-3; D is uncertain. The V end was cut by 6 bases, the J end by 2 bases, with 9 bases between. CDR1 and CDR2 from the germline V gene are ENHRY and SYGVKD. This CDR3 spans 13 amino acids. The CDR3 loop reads CAIRLEYTDTQYF. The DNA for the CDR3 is TGTGCCATCAGGCTAGAATACACAGATACGCAGTATTTT.

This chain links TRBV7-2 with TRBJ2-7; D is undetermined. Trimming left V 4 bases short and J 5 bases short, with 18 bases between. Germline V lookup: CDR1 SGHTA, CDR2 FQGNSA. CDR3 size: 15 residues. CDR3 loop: CASSSPTSTFHEQYF. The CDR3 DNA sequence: TGTGCCAGCAGCTCCCCGACATCCACTTTCCACGAGCAGTACTTC.

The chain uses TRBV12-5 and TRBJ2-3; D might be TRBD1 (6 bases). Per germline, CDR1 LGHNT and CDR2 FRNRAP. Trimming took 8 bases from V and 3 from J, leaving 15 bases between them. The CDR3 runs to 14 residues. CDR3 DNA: TGTGCTAGTCGAAGGGGGTTAGCGACAGATACGCAGTATTTT. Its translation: CASRRGLATDTQYF.

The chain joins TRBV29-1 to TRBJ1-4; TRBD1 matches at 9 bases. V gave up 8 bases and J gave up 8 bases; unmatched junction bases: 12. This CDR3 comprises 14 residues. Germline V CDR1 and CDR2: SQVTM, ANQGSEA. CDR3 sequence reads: CSIAPGQGVEKLFF. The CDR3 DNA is TGCAGCATAGCCCCGGGACAGGGTGTAGAAAAACTGTTTTTT.

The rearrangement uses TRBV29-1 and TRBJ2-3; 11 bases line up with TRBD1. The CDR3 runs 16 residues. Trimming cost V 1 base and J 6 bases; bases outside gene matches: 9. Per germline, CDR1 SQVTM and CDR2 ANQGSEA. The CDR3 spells CSVEGGTGGLSDTQYF. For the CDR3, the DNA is TGCAGCGTTGAAGGGGGGACAGGGGGATTGTCGGATACGCAGTATTTT.

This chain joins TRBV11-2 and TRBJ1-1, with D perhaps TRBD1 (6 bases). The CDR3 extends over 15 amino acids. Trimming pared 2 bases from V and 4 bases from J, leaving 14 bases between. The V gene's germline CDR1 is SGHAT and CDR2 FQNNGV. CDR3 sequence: CASSLRGGGSTEAFF. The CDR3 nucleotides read TGTGCCAGCAGCTTACGCGGGGGCGGGAGCACTGAAGCTTTCTTT.

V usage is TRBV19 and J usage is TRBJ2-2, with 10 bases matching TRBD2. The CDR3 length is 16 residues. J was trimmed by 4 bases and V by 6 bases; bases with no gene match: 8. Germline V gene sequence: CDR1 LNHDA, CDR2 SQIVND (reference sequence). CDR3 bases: TGTGCCAGTAGATCAAGCGGGGGGGCGGCCACCGGGGAGCTGTTTTTT. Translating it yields CASRSSGGAATGELFF.

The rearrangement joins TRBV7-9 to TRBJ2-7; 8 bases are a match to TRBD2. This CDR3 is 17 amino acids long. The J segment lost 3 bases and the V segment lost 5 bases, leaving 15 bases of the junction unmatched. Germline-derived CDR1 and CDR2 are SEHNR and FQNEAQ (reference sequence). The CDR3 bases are TGTGCCAGCAGCCCGACCCGAGTTGCGGGGGGAAACTACGAGCAGTACTTC. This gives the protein CASSPTRVAGGNYEQYF.

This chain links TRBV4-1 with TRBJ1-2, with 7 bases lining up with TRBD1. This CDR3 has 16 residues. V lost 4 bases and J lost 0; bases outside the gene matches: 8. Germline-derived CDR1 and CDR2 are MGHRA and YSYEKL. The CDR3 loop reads CASSRRDQGANYGYTF. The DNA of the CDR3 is TGCGCCAGCAGCCGAAGGGACCAGGGGGCTAACTATGGCTACACCTTC.

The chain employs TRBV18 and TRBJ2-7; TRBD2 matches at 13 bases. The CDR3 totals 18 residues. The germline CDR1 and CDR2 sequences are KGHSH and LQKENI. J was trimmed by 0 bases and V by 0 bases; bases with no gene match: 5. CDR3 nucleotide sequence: TGTGCCAGCTCACCACCGGGACTAGCGGGGAGGAGCTCCTACGAGCAGTACTTC. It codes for CASSPPGLAGRSSYEQYF.

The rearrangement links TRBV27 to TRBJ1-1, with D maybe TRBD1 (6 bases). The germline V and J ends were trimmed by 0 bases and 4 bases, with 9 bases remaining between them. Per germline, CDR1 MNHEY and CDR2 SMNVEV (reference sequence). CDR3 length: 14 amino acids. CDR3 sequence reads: CASSLSQGITEAFF. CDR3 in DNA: TGTGCCAGCAGTTTATCGCAGGGGATCACTGAAGCTTTCTTT.

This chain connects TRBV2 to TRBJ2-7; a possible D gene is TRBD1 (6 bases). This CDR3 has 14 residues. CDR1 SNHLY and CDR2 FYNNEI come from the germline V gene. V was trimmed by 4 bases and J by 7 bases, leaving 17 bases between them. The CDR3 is CASSGQALFAEQYF. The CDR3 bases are TGTGCCAGCAGTGGACAGGCCCTTTTCGCAGAGCAGTACTTC.

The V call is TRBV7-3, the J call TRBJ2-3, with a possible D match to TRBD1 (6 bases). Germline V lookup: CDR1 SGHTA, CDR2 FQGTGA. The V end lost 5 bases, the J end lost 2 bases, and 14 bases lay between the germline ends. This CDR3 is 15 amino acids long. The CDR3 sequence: CASSQIGGPTDTQYF. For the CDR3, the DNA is TGTGCCAGCAGCCAAATAGGGGGACCCACAGATACGCAGTATTTT. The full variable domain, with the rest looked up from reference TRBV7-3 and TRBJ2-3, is GAGVSQTPSNKVTEKGKYVELRCDPISGHTALYWYRQSLGQGPEFLIYFQGTGAADDSGLPNDRFFAVRPEGSVSTLKIQRTERGDSAVYLCASSQIGGPTDTQYFGPGTRLTVL.

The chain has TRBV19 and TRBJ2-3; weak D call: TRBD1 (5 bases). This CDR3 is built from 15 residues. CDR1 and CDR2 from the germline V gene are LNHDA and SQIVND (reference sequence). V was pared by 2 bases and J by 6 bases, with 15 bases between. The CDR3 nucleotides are TGTGCCAGTAGTATAAGGGGTAGCTTTGTGGATACGCAGTATTTT. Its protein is CASSIRGSFVDTQYF.

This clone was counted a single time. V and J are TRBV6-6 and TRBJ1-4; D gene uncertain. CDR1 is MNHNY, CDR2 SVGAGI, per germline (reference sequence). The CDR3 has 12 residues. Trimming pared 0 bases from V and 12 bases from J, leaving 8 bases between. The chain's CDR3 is CASSYSLEELFF. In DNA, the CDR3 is TGTGCCAGCAGTTACTCGTTAGAGGAACTGTTTTTT.

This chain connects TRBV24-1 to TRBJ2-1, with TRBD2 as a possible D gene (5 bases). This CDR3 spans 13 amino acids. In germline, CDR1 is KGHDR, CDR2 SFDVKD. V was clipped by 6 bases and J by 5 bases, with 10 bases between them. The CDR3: CATSPAGNNEQFF. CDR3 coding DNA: TGTGCCACCAGTCCGGCGGGTAACAATGAGCAGTTCTTC.

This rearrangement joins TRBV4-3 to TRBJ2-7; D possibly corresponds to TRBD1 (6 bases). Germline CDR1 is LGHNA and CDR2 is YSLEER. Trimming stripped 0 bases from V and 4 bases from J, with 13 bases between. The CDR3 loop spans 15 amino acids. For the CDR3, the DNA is TGCGCCAGCAGCCAAGATCGGGCCAGGGGTTACGAGCAGTACTTC. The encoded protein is CASSQDRARGYEQYF.

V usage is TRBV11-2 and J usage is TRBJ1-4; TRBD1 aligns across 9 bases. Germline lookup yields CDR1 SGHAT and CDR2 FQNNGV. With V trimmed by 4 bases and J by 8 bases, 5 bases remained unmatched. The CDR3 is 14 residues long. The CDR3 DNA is TGTGCCAGCAGCTCCGGACAGGGGCGGGAAAAACTGTTTTTT. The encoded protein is CASSSGQGREKLFF.